This is a list of T cell receptor beta chains from one sample in a study of patients and donors after allogeneic stem cell transplantation. TCRdb recomputed calls from the RT-PCR reads with MiXCR, one row per CDR3 protein. Here the sample spans over 10,000 distinct CDR3 sequences, under 30% being singletons. The sequenced material came from blood, either unsorted or a sorted T cell fraction (not recorded which). The receptors here all came from a human donor who was either an allogeneic HSCT recipient or a stem cell or donor lymphocyte infusion donor (not recorded which). It is not recorded whose cells these are; they may come from a transplant donor. CDR3s include the opening cysteine and the closing phenylalanine or tryptophan. A D gene is named only where the DNA matches it firmly. Some rows have no size entry. The others give once, few or many, or a class for an expanded clone.

v_gene	abundance	d_gene	j_gene	CDR3nt	CDR3aa
TRBV5-1	.	TRBD2	TRBJ2-5	TGCGCCAGCAGCTTGGGTAATAGCGGGGTCCAAGAGACCCAGTACTTC	CASSLGNSGVQETQYF
TRBV7-8	few	TRBD1	TRBJ1-1	TGTGCCAGCAGCCTCAGGGGGCGAAGGGACACTGAAGCTTTCTTT	CASSLRGRRDTEAFF
TRBV30	.	TRBD1	TRBJ1-5	TGTGCCTGGAGTGCAAGACAGGGTCGAAGCAATCAGCCCCAGCATTTT	CAWSARQGRSNQPQHF
TRBV7-9	.	.	TRBJ1-5	TGTGCCCGCTGGGGGCAGGGGCTCGGCAATCAGCCCCAGCATTTT	CARWGQGLGNQPQHF
TRBV5-6	.	.	TRBJ2-5	TGTGCCAGCAGCCCCACAGGGTTGGAGACCCAGTACTTC	CASSPTGLETQYF
TRBV9	.	.	TRBJ2-7	TGTGCCAGCAGTGGGGGCCCCCTCTCCTACGAGCAGTACTTC	CASSGGPLSYEQYF
TRBV20-1	.	.	TRBJ1-5	TGCAGTGCTAGCAGGGGAAATCAGCCCCAGCATTTT	CSASRGNQPQHF
TRBV20-1	.	.	TRBJ2-3	TGCAGTCCCTCCGGAAATACGCAGTATTTT	CSPSGNTQYF
TRBV5-6	once	.	TRBJ2-1	TGTGCCAGCAGCTTGTTGACCTCGGACCGGCATGAGCAGTTCTTC	CASSLLTSDRHEQFF
TRBV5-1	few	.	TRBJ2-7	TGCGCCAGCAGCTTGCCCCGGGACTGGGTAAACGAGCAGTACTTC	CASSLPRDWVNEQYF
TRBV29-1	.	.	TRBJ1-6	TGCGGAACTGGGGGGGCGGCTAATTCACCCCTCCACTTT	CGTGGAANSPLHF
TRBV7-6	.	.	TRBJ1-1	TGTGCCAGCAGCTTAGGGACAGACACTGAAGCTTTCTTT	CASSLGTDTEAFF
TRBV20-1	many	.	TRBJ1-6	TGCAGTGCTAGAGTGGGTAGCTCCTATAATTCACCCCTCCACTTT	CSARVGSSYNSPLHF
TRBV5-1	.	.	TRBJ1-3	TGCGCCAGCAGCTCCGACTCTGGAAACACCATATATTTT	CASSSDSGNTIYF
TRBV7-8	.	.	TRBJ1-1	TGTGCCAGCAGCCCCTTCCGGGGGAGGGGCACTGAAGCTTTCTTT	CASSPFRGRGTEAFF
TRBV24-1	.	TRBD2	TRBJ2-3	TGTGCCACCAGTGATTTGAGGGCGGGAGAGGTAGATACGCAGTATTTT	CATSDLRAGEVDTQYF
TRBV2	few	TRBD1	TRBJ2-2	TGTGCCAGCAGTGAACAGGGGGACGAAACCGGGGAGCTGTTTTTT	CASSEQGDETGELFF
TRBV15	once	.	TRBJ2-7	TGTGCCACCAGCAGGACGCCGAAGCGGAACTACGAGCAGTACTTC	CATSRTPKRNYEQYF
TRBV6-2/TRBV6-3	.	TRBD2	TRBJ2-1	TGTGCCACATTTAGACTAGCGGGAGGACCGAGCTCCTACAATGAGCAGTTCTTC	CATFRLAGGPSSYNEQFF
TRBV12-3/TRBV12-4	medium-sized	.	TRBJ1-2	TGTGCCAGCAGTCCAACAGACAGAACTAACTATGGCTACACCTTC	CASSPTDRTNYGYTF
TRBV5-1	.	TRBD2	TRBJ2-2	TGCGCCAGCAGCTTGAGGCGACTAGCGGTTCACACCGGGGAGCTGTTTTTT	CASSLRRLAVHTGELFF
TRBV5-5	few	.	TRBJ2-7	TGTGCCAGCAGCTTGAGTGGGGGCTCCTACGAGCAGTACTTC	CASSLSGGSYEQYF
TRBV11-3	.	.	TRBJ2-1	TGTGCCAGCAGCTTAGATTTTGCCGGTGAGCAGTTCTTC	CASSLDFAGEQFF
TRBV6-5	few	TRBD1	TRBJ1-3	TGTGCCAGCAGTTACTCGGGACAGCTCTCTGGAAACACCATATATTTT	CASSYSGQLSGNTIYF
TRBV12-3/TRBV12-4	few	TRBD2	TRBJ2-2	TGTGCCAGCAGGGGGACTAGCGCGAACACCGGGGAGCTGTTTTTT	CASRGTSANTGELFF
TRBV24-1	many	.	TRBJ1-1	TGTGCCACCAGAGGGGATGGGAACACTGAAGCTTTCTTT	CATRGDGNTEAFF
TRBV12-3/TRBV12-4	.	TRBD1	TRBJ1-2	TGTGCCAGCAGTTTAAGACAGGGGGCGAGAGCGGATCCAAGAGGTGGCTATACCTTC	CASSLRQGARADPRGGYTF
TRBV20-1	few	TRBD2	TRBJ2-7	TGCAGTGCTAGAGCCCCTACTAGCGTCTACGAGCAGTACTTC	CSARAPTSVYEQYF
TRBV7-9	few	.	TRBJ1-2	TGTGCCAGCAGCTCCGGGGCTTTACAGGGCCCCATTGGCTTC	CASSSGALQGPIGF
TRBV3-1	.	.	TRBJ2-1	TGTGCCAGCAGCCAAGTCACGGGAACTACCTACAATGAGCAGTTCTTC	CASSQVTGTTYNEQFF
TRBV5-1	few	.	TRBJ1-2	TGCGCCAGCAGCTTGGGGCAGTGGGGCTACACCTTC	CASSLGQWGYTF
TRBV12-3/TRBV12-4	many	.	TRBJ1-2	TGTGCCAGCAGTCAGACAGAGGCCAGATATGGCTACACCTTC	CASSQTEARYGYTF
TRBV7-2	many	.	TRBJ1-1	TGTGCCAGCAGCGTCGCGGTCACTGAAGCTTTCTTT	CASSVAVTEAFF
TRBV9	large	.	TRBJ1-1	TGTGCCAGCAGCGTAGGCGGGGGTAGTGAAGCTTTCTTT	CASSVGGGSEAFF
TRBV6-1	medium-sized	.	TRBJ1-1	TGTGCCAGCAGCCCCGACCGCCTCTCTGAAGCTTTCTTT	CASSPDRLSEAFF
TRBV6-1	.	.	TRBJ1-3	TGTGCCAGCAGCCCCTCCAGGAGCTCTGGAAACACCATATATTTT	CASSPSRSSGNTIYF
TRBV7-2	few	.	TRBJ1-2	TGTGCCAGCAGCCGGGACACTAACTATGGCTACACCTTC	CASSRDTNYGYTF
TRBV5-1	many	.	TRBJ1-2	TGCGCCAGCAGAAGAGAAGGACTTAACTATGGCTACACCTTC	CASRREGLNYGYTF
TRBV7-9	many	.	TRBJ1-6	TGTGCCAGCAGCTTACGGGCGAATAATTCACCCCTCCACTTT	CASSLRANNSPLHF
TRBV6-1	.	.	TRBJ2-1	TGTGCCAGCAGGCGAAGGGAGGAAGAGCAGTTCTTC	CASRRREEEQFF
TRBV20-1	.	.	TRBJ2-3	TGCAGTGCTAGACAGGGGGGGGATACGCAGTATTTT	CSARQGGDTQYF
TRBV1	many	.	TRBJ1-5	TGCACCAGCAGCCAAGAAATTGTCAGGGCGCCGAATCAGCCCCAGCATTTT	CTSSQEIVRAPNQPQHF
TRBV29-1	.	TRBD2	TRBJ2-3	TGCAGCGTTGGCAGCGGGAGAGCAGATACGCAGTATTTT	CSVGSGRADTQYF
TRBV2	few	.	TRBJ1-1	TGTGCCAGCAGTGTCGAGGGTTTAAACACTGAAGCTTTCTTT	CASSVEGLNTEAFF
TRBV6-6	.	.	TRBJ2-5	TGTGCCAGCAGACCACCCTCGAAGGGGGAGACCCAGTACTTC	CASRPPSKGETQYF
TRBV19	.	TRBD1	TRBJ1-5	TGTGCCAGTAGTACCGGGACAGGGGCACTCCAGGCCCAGCATTTT	CASSTGTGALQAQHF
TRBV9	.	.	TRBJ1-6	TGTGCCAGCAGCCCCACGGGTCTATCCACCCTCCACTTT	CASSPTGLSTLHF
TRBV28	.	.	TRBJ2-3	TGTGCCAGCAGTCCCTCTTCGAGGGCCACAGATACGCAGTATTTT	CASSPSSRATDTQYF
TRBV3-1	.	.	TRBJ1-2	TGTGCCAGCAGCCCCGTCGGTTGGGGGGTTTATGGCTACACCTTC	CASSPVGWGVYGYTF
TRBV6-5	once	.	TRBJ1-2	TGTGCCAGCAGTCGGTTGATCGGGAATGGCTACACCTTC	CASSRLIGNGYTF
TRBV5-1	many	TRBD1	TRBJ1-1	TGCGCCAGCACCCCTGGACAGGCTTTGAACACTGAAGCTTTCTTT	CASTPGQALNTEAFF
TRBV24-1	.	.	TRBJ2-3	TGTGCCACCAGGGGATTGGGTGGAGATACGCAGTATTTT	CATRGLGGDTQYF
TRBV12-3/TRBV12-4	many	.	TRBJ2-4	TGTGCCAGCAGTCTAATGGCGGGAATTGGGGACAAAAACATTCAGTACTTC	CASSLMAGIGDKNIQYF
TRBV3-1	few	.	TRBJ1-3	TGTGCCAGCAGCCAAATCGACACCATATATTTT	CASSQIDTIYF
TRBV7-8	medium-sized	TRBD1	TRBJ1-1	TGTGCCAGCACCACAATGAGACAGGGCGGCACTGAAGCTTTCTTT	CASTTMRQGGTEAFF
TRBV29-1	.	.	TRBJ2-1	TGCAGCGTTGCGGGGCCTACCTACAATGAGCAGTTCTTC	CSVAGPTYNEQFF
TRBV20-1	.	.	TRBJ1-4	TGCAGTCCCCGGGGAGGGTCTAATGAAAAACTGTTTTTT	CSPRGGSNEKLFF
TRBV11-2	many	TRBD1	TRBJ1-6	TGTGCCAGCAGCTCCCGTGGCAGGGGGAAGGCACCCCTCCACTTT	CASSSRGRGKAPLHF
TRBV6-5	many	TRBD1	TRBJ1-1	TGTGCCAGCATCCGCACAGGGGGCTGGGGGGCTGAAGCTTTCTTT	CASIRTGGWGAEAFF
TRBV7-2	few	TRBD2	TRBJ2-1	TGTGCCAGCAGCTTAAGGACTAGCGGTACCAATGAGCAGTTCTTC	CASSLRTSGTNEQFF